The source of this TCR beta chain is a study of cytomegalovirus exposure and HLA in healthy donors. General observations from the study: Rare TCR sequences dominated, though some public TCRs recurred in many donors. According to the study, about 180 TCR beta chains were cytomegalovirus-associated. In the roughly 130 validation repertoires, a later analysis found that first-cohort TCR clusters tended to co-occur.

Per the germline V gene, CDR1 is SGHRS and CDR2 is YFSETQ. J lost 5 bases, V lost 3 bases, and 8 bases had no gene match. The CDR3 totals 16 residues. This clone was seen only a few times. What it binds is not known. Assay used: immunoSEQ multiplex PCR; TCRdb lists only in-frame clones, some missing. The table has 200,000 to 250,000 clones, approximately 90% seen once. The TCR originated in a woman aged 18-35 years in good health and CMV-seronegative. Sequenced material: PBMCs. V is TRBV5-1 and J is TRBJ2-1; 10 positions match TRBD2. The CDR3 DNA follows: TGCGCCAGCAGCTCCCTAGCGGGAGTCAAAGACAATGAGCAGTTCTTC. It yields the protein CASSSLAGVKDNEQFF.